This entry lists 20 T cell receptor beta chains sequenced from one sample in a study of blood T cell repertoires in COVID-19. Produced via immunoSEQ multiplex PCR; TCRdb's table is partial and in-frame only. The table lists about 200,000 clones, about 78% of them singletons. Sample: peripheral blood. The source of these receptors is an older woman with acute or convalescent COVID-19.

The chain couples TRBV4-1 to TRBJ2-1; TRBD2 matches at 15 bases. V lost 8 bases and J lost 7; bases outside the gene matches: 18. CDR3 length: 19 residues. In germline, CDR1 is MGHRA, CDR2 YSYEKL. This CDR3 is CASRPFGLAGGTLGNEQFF. DNA of the CDR3: TGCGCCAGCCGACCTTTCGGACTAGCGGGAGGGACTTTGGGGAATGAGCAGTTCTTC.

The V call is TRBV7-2, the J call TRBJ1-1; 7 bases are shared with TRBD1. CDR3 length: 15 residues. Germline V gene lookup returns CDR1 SGHTA and CDR2 FQGNSA. After removal of 6 bases from V and 4 bases from J, the junction contained 11 bases not matched to a gene. Here the CDR3 reads CASSYSTGLATEAFF. For the CDR3, the DNA is TGTGCCAGCAGTTATTCGACAGGGTTGGCCACTGAAGCTTTCTTT. The whole variable domain, filled in from reference TRBV7-2 and TRBJ1-1, reads GAGVSQSPSNKVTEKGKDVELRCDPISGHTALYWYRQSLGQGLEFLIYFQGNSAPDKSGLPSDRFSAERTGGSVSTLTIQRTQQEDSAVYLCASSYSTGLATEAFFGQGTRLTVV.

In its sample, this clone was seen many times. The chain employs TRBV24-1 and TRBJ2-1; 12 bases match TRBD2. J gave up 4 bases and V 0 bases, and 3 bases lay outside the gene matches. Per germline, CDR1 KGHDR and CDR2 SFDVKD. The CDR3 contains 17 residues. The CDR3 is CATSDLSSGRGYNEQFF. The CDR3 DNA follows: TGTGCCACCAGTGATTTGTCTAGCGGGAGGGGGTACAATGAGCAGTTCTTC.

This clone appeared a few times. The chain combines TRBV5-1 with TRBJ1-4, with a weak D call TRBD1 (6 bases). Trimming shortened V by 4 bases and J by 8 bases, and 15 bases separated the two germline ends. CDR3 length: 14 residues. Germline-derived CDR1 and CDR2 are SGHRS and YFSETQ. The CDR3 region has the DNA TGCGCCAGCAGCCCGGGACACGTAGCCGAAAAACTGTTTTTT. Translating it yields CASSPGHVAEKLFF. Drawing the rest from reference TRBV5-1 and TRBJ1-4, the complete variable domain is KAGVTQTPRYLIKTRGQQVTLSCSPISGHRSVSWYQQTPGQGLQFLFEYFSETQRNKGNFPGRFSGRQFSNSRSEMNVSTLELGDSALYLCASSPGHVAEKLFFGSGTQLSVL.

The J gene is TRBJ1-1, the V gene TRBV2; D ambiguous. This CDR3 has 16 amino acids. CDR1 is SNHLY, CDR2 FYNNEI, per germline. Trimming took 5 bases from V and 0 from J, leaving 16 bases between them. The CDR3 loop reads CASSLERGFLNTEAFF. The CDR3, as DNA: TGTGCCAGCAGTCTTGAACGGGGTTTCTTGAACACTGAAGCTTTCTTT.

The chain carries TRBV5-1 and TRBJ1-5; D is possibly TRBD1 (5 bases). The V gene's germline CDR1 is SGHRS and CDR2 YFSETQ. Deletions cut 0 bases from V and 6 bases from J, with 10 bases between. The CDR3 loop spans 14 amino acids. The CDR3 DNA follows: TGCGCCAGCAGCTTGGATCAGGGTGCTCAGCCCCAGCATTTT. Translating it yields CASSLDQGAQPQHF.

The chain links TRBV5-1 to TRBJ2-5; tentatively, D is TRBD2 (6 bases). Germline loops: CDR1 SGHRS, CDR2 YFSETQ. With 4 bases removed from V and 5 bases from J, the gap between germline ends came to 18 bases. The CDR3 runs 15 residues. Here the CDR3 reads CASSRGPKEGETQYF. The CDR3 DNA follows: TGCGCCAGCAGCCGTGGACCAAAGGAGGGGGAGACCCAGTACTTC.

This rearrangement joins TRBV6-5 to TRBJ1-4; D possibly corresponds to TRBD1 (5 bases). Per germline, CDR1 MNHEY and CDR2 SVGAGI. CDR3 length: 13 amino acids. The V end lost 9 bases, the J end lost 8 bases, and 16 bases lay between the germline ends. The CDR3: CASSQEIREKLFF. Written as DNA, the CDR3 is TGTGCCAGTTCACAGGAGATTAGGGAAAAACTGTTTTTT.

This rearrangement joins TRBV5-1 to TRBJ2-1; 14 bases fit TRBD2. CDR3 size: 19 residues. J lost 8 bases, V lost 4 bases, and 17 bases had no gene match. Per germline, CDR1 SGHRS and CDR2 YFSETQ. The chain's CDR3 is CASSVGSIGTSGRFHEQFF. Written as DNA, the CDR3 is TGCGCCAGCAGCGTCGGATCGATCGGGACTAGCGGGAGATTCCATGAGCAGTTCTTC. The whole variable domain, filled in from reference TRBV5-1 and TRBJ2-1, reads KAGVTQTPRYLIKTRGQQVTLSCSPISGHRSVSWYQQTPGQGLQFLFEYFSETQRNKGNFPGRFSGRQFSNSRSEMNVSTLELGDSALYLCASSVGSIGTSGRFHEQFFGPGTRLTVL.

The chain links TRBV6-6 to TRBJ2-7, with a weak D call TRBD1 (5 bases). CDR3 length equals 16 residues. The germline gives CDR1 MNHNY, CDR2 SVGAGI (reference sequence). Trimming took 0 bases from V and 2 from J, leaving 14 bases between them. The CDR3 coding sequence is TGTGCCAGCAGTTACTCACAGGCGTTTGGGACCTACGAGCAGTACTTC. Its protein is CASSYSQAFGTYEQYF.

J is TRBJ2-5 and V is TRBV24-1; 9 bases map to TRBD2. The CDR3 is made up of 15 amino acids. Trimming cost V 4 bases and J 4 bases; bases outside gene matches: 6. Germline CDR1 KGHDR, CDR2 SFDVKD. The CDR3 loop reads CATSDATSGSETQYF. In DNA, the CDR3 is TGTGCCACCAGTGACGCCACTAGCGGGTCAGAGACCCAGTACTTC.

This chain uses TRBV29-1 with TRBJ1-3; D gene uncertain. The CDR3 consists of 14 residues. V was trimmed by 7 bases and J by 0 bases, leaving 13 bases between them. CDR1 SQVTM and CDR2 ANQGSEA come from the germline V gene. The CDR3 coding sequence is TGCAGCGCCATAGCCGATCTCTCTGGAAACACCATATATTTT. Protein sequence: CSAIADLSGNTIYF.

This clone has a count of ten or more. The genes are TRBV3-1 (or the pseudogene TRBV3-2) and TRBJ2-7; 9 nucleotides agree with TRBD1. CDR1 LGHDT and CDR2 YNNKEL come from the germline V gene (reference sequence). J gave up 8 bases and V 4 bases, and 9 bases lay outside the gene matches. The CDR3 is 14 amino acids. DNA of the CDR3: TGTGCCAGCAGCCCCGGGACAGGGTTCAGCCAGCAGTACTTC. Protein: CASSPGTGFSQQYF.

This chain links TRBV29-1 with TRBJ1-1; the D is unclear. The ends were cut back, 4 bases at V and 1 base at J, with 13 bases in the middle. Germline assignment: CDR1 SQVTM and CDR2 ANQGSEA. The CDR3 loop spans 14 amino acids. CDR3 sequence (DNA): TGCAGCGTTGTCCTTCCACAGAGGAACACTGAAGCTTTCTTT. It yields the protein CSVVLPQRNTEAFF.

The chain has TRBV29-1 and TRBJ2-7, with 7 bases matching TRBD1. V gave up 3 bases and J gave up 5 bases; unmatched junction bases: 7. The CDR3 runs to 13 residues. Germline CDR1 is SQVTM and CDR2 is ANQGSEA. As DNA, the CDR3 is TGCAGCGTTGATTTAGGGGGCGGCCACGAGCAGTACTTC. This codes for CSVDLGGGHEQYF.

Here the CDR3 DNA reads TGTGCCAGCAGTGATAGGGGAGGCACTGAAGCTTTCTTT. Encoded protein: CASSDRGGTEAFF. The chain has TRBV6-6 and TRBJ1-1, with D possibly being TRBD1 (5 bases). The germline CDR1 and CDR2 sequences are MNHNY and SVGAGI (reference sequence). The V end lost 5 bases, the J end lost 4 bases, and 11 bases lay between the germline ends. The CDR3 loop spans 13 amino acids.

This clone occurred once. The chain links TRBV7-8 to TRBJ1-3, with D possibly TRBD1 on 6 matching bases. The CDR3 is made up of 15 amino acids. Trimming left V 5 bases short and J 8 bases short, with 19 bases between. From germline, CDR1 is SGHVS and CDR2 FQNEAQ. The CDR3 DNA follows: TGTGCCAGCAGCCCCCTTTGGCAGGGGTGGGACACCATATATTTT. Protein sequence: CASSPLWQGWDTIYF.

The genes are TRBV7-9 and TRBJ2-2; TRBD2 is a possible D gene (6 bases). There are 13 residues in the CDR3. Germline CDR1 and CDR2: SEHNR and FQNEAQ (reference sequence). V was clipped by 10 bases and J by 3 bases, with 12 bases between them. CDR3: CATSGLHTGELFF. The CDR3 DNA reads as TGTGCCACCTCGGGACTCCACACCGGGGAGCTGTTTTTT.

CDR3 protein: CSVGAGPEPQHF. In nucleotides, the CDR3 is TGCAGCGTTGGTGCAGGGCCTGAGCCCCAGCATTTT. The gene calls are TRBV29-1 and TRBJ1-5, with a weak D call TRBD1 (5 bases). Germline lookup yields CDR1 SQVTM and CDR2 ANQGSEA. CDR3 size: 12 residues. Trimming shortened V by 4 bases and J by 8 bases, and 12 bases separated the two germline ends.

V gene TRBV4-1 combines with J gene TRBJ2-1; D uncertain. There are 13 residues in the CDR3. The V gene's germline CDR1 is MGHRA and CDR2 YSYEKL. V lost 1 base to trimming and J lost 9 bases, with 10 bases between them. This chain's CDR3 is CASSQGRVFEQFF. CDR3 nucleotide sequence: TGCGCCAGCAGCCAAGGAAGAGTTTTTGAGCAGTTCTTC.